This TCR beta chain was observed in a study of OX40 agonist ivuxolimab in advanced cancers. Assay: immunoSEQ multiplex PCR; the TCRdb copy retains only in-frame clones and omits some. The repertoire consists of fewer than 40,000 clones, with around 80% occurring once and the leading ten covering 9.5% to 13%. Trimming cost V 3 bases and J 5 bases; bases outside gene matches: 5. This CDR3 spans 15 amino acids. Germline V gives CDR1 SEHNR, CDR2 FQNEAQ (reference sequence). The receptor comes from an adult with an advanced solid tumor such as melanoma, head and neck, liver or kidney cancer. The sample was CD4+ or CD8+ T cells sorted from blood, taken in a trial of the OX40 agonist ivuxolimab. V gene TRBV7-9 combines with J gene TRBJ2-3; 10 bases are shared with TRBD2. The DNA of the CDR3 is TGTGCCAGCAGCTTGGGACTAGCGATAAGAGATACGCAGTATTTT. This translates into CASSLGLAIRDTQYF.